Shown below are 32 T cell receptor beta chains from a single sample sequenced in a study of cytomegalovirus exposure and HLA in healthy donors. PCR involved 60 Vbeta and 13 Jbeta primers. Data came from immunoSEQ multiplex PCR; TCRdb stores just in-frame clones and leaves some out. The sample includes around 280,000 clones, approximately 90% seen only once; the top ten take around 2.1%. Material: PBMCs. Receptors originate from a woman under 30 in good health and CMV-seronegative.

This clone has a single count. The V gene is TRBV28, the J gene TRBJ2-7, with a possible D match to TRBD1 (7 bases). With 1 base removed from V and 6 bases from J, the gap between germline ends came to 13 bases. The CDR3 contains 14 residues. The V gene's germline CDR1 is MDHEN and CDR2 SYDVKM. CDR3 in DNA: TGTGCCAGCAGTTTATTAAACCAGGGGGGCGAGCAGTACTTC. This codes for CASSLLNQGGEQYF.

The chain couples TRBV6-5 to TRBJ1-5; D gene uncertain. The germline CDR1 and CDR2 sequences are MNHEY and SVGAGI. The CDR3 has 15 residues. V lost 2 bases to trimming and J lost 0 bases, with 8 bases between them. The CDR3 DNA reads as TGTGCCAGCAGTTACAGTCAGAATAGCAATCAGCCCCAGCATTTT. This translates into CASSYSQNSNQPQHF.

This chain joins TRBV10-1 and TRBJ2-1; 10 nucleotides agree with TRBD2. From germline, CDR1 is WNHNN and CDR2 SYGVQD (reference sequence). V dropped 3 bases and J dropped 8; count of bases not matched to a gene: 7. The CDR3 runs to 15 residues. The DNA of the CDR3 is TGCGCCAGCAGTGAAAACCTAGCGGGGGTCGATGAGCAGTTCTTC. Translation gives CASSENLAGVDEQFF.

The chain uses TRBV27 and TRBJ2-3; possibly TRBD1 for D (6 bases). With 7 bases removed from V and 4 bases from J, the gap between germline ends came to 24 bases. The CDR3 runs 17 residues. Germline CDR1 is MNHEY and CDR2 is SMNVEV (reference sequence). CDR3 sequence: CASTPLTATGFADTQYF. CDR3 sequence (DNA): TGTGCCAGCACCCCTTTGACCGCAACAGGGTTTGCAGATACGCAGTATTTT.

The chain joins TRBV6-5 to TRBJ2-7, with a tentative D call TRBD1 (6 bases). The CDR3 sequence is 13 residues long. Germline V gene data show CDR1 as MNHEY and CDR2 as SVGAGI. V lost 2 bases, J lost 4 bases, and 9 bases lay in between. As DNA, the CDR3 is TGTGCCAGCAGTTACGGACAGTTTTACGAGCAGTACTTC. This gives the protein CASSYGQFYEQYF.

The chain joins TRBV7-9 to TRBJ1-2; a possible D gene is TRBD1 (6 bases). Trimming cost V 6 bases and J 6 bases, with 20 bases left between them. CDR3 length equals 15 residues. Germline CDR1 and CDR2: SEHNR and FQNEAQ (reference sequence). CDR3 residues: CASSSGKRGYDGYTF. CDR3 coding DNA: TGTGCCAGCAGTTCCGGGAAAAGGGGGTACGATGGCTACACCTTC.

This clone appeared a few times. CDR3 coding DNA: TGTGCCAGTAGTTTAACAAGGAGCTCCTATAATTCACCCCTCCACTTT. This sequence encodes CASSLTRSSYNSPLHF. The V and J genes are TRBV19 and TRBJ1-6, with D unclear. CDR1 is LNHDA and CDR2 is SQIVND in the germline V gene (reference sequence). This CDR3 contains 16 residues. Trimming took off 5 bases at V and 0 bases at J, with 11 bases between the two ends.

J is TRBJ1-1 and V is TRBV2; D is possibly TRBD1 (6 bases). V was shortened by 6 bases and J by 0 bases, with 11 bases between the two germline ends. The germline CDR1 and CDR2 sequences are SNHLY and FYNNEI. This CDR3 contains 14 residues. The CDR3 DNA reads TGTGCCAGCAGCTCAGGGGCGATGAACACTGAAGCTTTCTTT. Encoded protein: CASSSGAMNTEAFF.

J is TRBJ1-4 and V is TRBV6-1, with 7 bases matching TRBD1. CDR1 is MNHNS, CDR2 SASEGT, per germline. V was clipped by 3 bases and J by 5 bases; unmatched bases: 6. This CDR3 region has 15 residues. As DNA, the CDR3 is TGTGCCAGCAGTGAGGACAGGTTGGGGAATGAAAAACTGTTTTTT. Translation gives CASSEDRLGNEKLFF.

The chain uses TRBV19 and TRBJ2-7, with a weak D call TRBD1 (5 bases). There are 12 residues in the CDR3. The ends were cut back, 4 bases at V and 6 bases at J, with 10 bases in the middle. CDR1 and CDR2 (germline): LNHDA, SQIVND (reference sequence). The CDR3 here is CASSTAGSEQYF. DNA of the CDR3: TGTGCCAGTAGTACCGCAGGGTCCGAGCAGTACTTC.

The J gene is TRBJ1-3, the V gene TRBV19; TRBD1 is a possible D gene (5 bases). CDR1 is LNHDA, CDR2 SQIVND, per germline (reference sequence). Deletions cut 1 base from V and 9 bases from J, with 10 bases between. CDR3 length equals 13 residues. Written as DNA, the CDR3 is TGTGCCAGTAGTATAGGAACAGGACCCACCATATATTTT. Protein sequence: CASSIGTGPTIYF.

In this sample, this clone turned up a few times. V and J are TRBV6-5 and TRBJ1-2; tentatively, D is TRBD1 (5 bases). The CDR3 totals 13 residues. The V and J ends lost 4 bases and 2 bases respectively, with 8 bases between them. Looked up from germline, CDR1 is MNHEY and CDR2 is SVGAGI. The CDR3 region has the DNA TGTGCCAGCAGTTGGAAGGGGAACTATGGCTACACCTTC. Protein: CASSWKGNYGYTF.

The chain is built from TRBV27 and TRBJ2-2; possibly TRBD1 for D (5 bases). The germline V gene encodes CDR1 MNHEY and CDR2 SMNVEV (reference sequence). The V end lost 0 bases, the J end lost 4 bases, and 12 bases lay between the germline ends. The CDR3 runs 16 residues. The CDR3 sequence: CASSLSVGQSTGELFF. The CDR3 nucleotides read TGTGCCAGCAGTTTATCAGTGGGGCAGTCCACCGGGGAGCTGTTTTTT.

The chain couples TRBV6-1 to TRBJ2-7, with TRBD2 as a possible D gene (6 bases). Germline CDR1 is MNHNS and CDR2 is SASEGT. V dropped 3 bases and J dropped 0 bases, with 15 bases sitting between them. The CDR3 spans 16 residues. This CDR3 is CASSDGGIPVSYEQYF. The CDR3 nucleotides read TGTGCCAGCAGTGATGGGGGGATTCCCGTCTCCTACGAGCAGTACTTC.

Only one count was recorded for this clone. The V and J genes are TRBV5-4 and TRBJ1-1; TRBD1 aligns across 8 bases. Unmatched junction bases numbered 12, after V lost 4 bases and J lost 7 bases. The CDR3 covers 15 residues. Germline V gene sequence: CDR1 SGHNT, CDR2 YYREEE (reference sequence). CDR3 loop: CASSLNQGAQGEAFF. CDR3 DNA sequence: TGTGCCAGCAGCCTAAACCAGGGGGCACAAGGTGAAGCTTTCTTT.

This clone was observed a handful of times. The chain has TRBV16 and TRBJ1-1; 7 bases agree with TRBD1. Trimming took 2 bases from V and 8 from J; bases not matched to a gene: 8. The CDR3 sequence is 14 residues long. In germline, CDR1 is KGHSY, CDR2 FQNENV. The CDR3 sequence: CASSQLNSDREAFF. Written as DNA, the CDR3 is TGTGCCAGCAGCCAACTTAATTCGGACAGGGAAGCTTTCTTT.

The rearrangement uses TRBV7-9 and TRBJ1-1; D ambiguous. CDR3 length: 12 residues. Germline lookup yields CDR1 SEHNR and CDR2 FQNEAQ (reference sequence). Trimming stripped 5 bases from V and 7 bases from J, with 11 bases between. The CDR3 sequence: CASSLGSVEAFF. DNA for the CDR3: TGTGCCAGCAGCCTCGGGAGTGTTGAAGCTTTCTTT.

In this sample, this clone turned up once. The rearrangement links TRBV25-1 to TRBJ2-5; D remains unclear. The germline V gene has CDR1 MGHDK and CDR2 SYGVNS. Trimming pared 5 bases from V and 3 bases from J, leaving 4 bases between. The CDR3 covers 11 residues. The CDR3 bases are TGTGCCAGCAGTCCAAAAGAGACCCAGTACTTC. It translates to CASSPKETQYF.

CDR3 protein: CASMMAGGADYGYTF. The CDR3 DNA reads TGTGCCAGTATGATGGCAGGGGGCGCCGACTATGGCTACACCTTC. V is TRBV19 and J is TRBJ1-2, with TRBD1 identical over 8 bases. Looked up from germline, CDR1 is LNHDA and CDR2 is SQIVND (reference sequence). V trimming: 7 bases; J trimming: 3 bases; junction bases outside the gene matches: 10. The CDR3 is 15 amino acids. Full variable domain (missing parts from reference TRBV19 and TRBJ1-2): DGGITQSPKYLFRKEGQNVTLSCEQNLNHDAMYWYRQDPGQGLRLIYYSQIVNDFQKGDIAEGYSVSREKKESFPLTVTSAQKNPTAFYLCASMMAGGADYGYTFGSGTRLTVV.

This chain joins TRBV7-8 and TRBJ1-1, with D perhaps matching TRBD1 (5 bases). Germline CDR1 is SGHVS and CDR2 is FQNEAQ. The CDR3 sequence is 15 residues long. Trimming pared 5 bases from V and 7 bases from J, leaving 20 bases between. CDR3 bases: TGTGCCAGCAGCCCCATAACAATTCAGGGCATTGAAGCTTTCTTT. Its translation is CASSPITIQGIEAFF.

This clone was detected a few times. This chain connects TRBV6-1 to TRBJ1-5, with D maybe TRBD1 (6 bases). The length of the CDR3 is 15 residues. Trimming took 6 bases from V and 11 from J, leaving 23 bases between them. From germline, CDR1 is MNHNS and CDR2 SASEGT. The CDR3 here is CASRGSGTNNGAQHF. The CDR3 DNA is TGTGCCAGCAGGGGCTCCGGGACAAACAACGGAGCCCAGCATTTT.

J is TRBJ2-3 and V is TRBV11-2; 11 bases are a match to TRBD2. The V gene's germline CDR1 is SGHAT and CDR2 FQNNGV. CDR3 size: 15 residues. V gave up 4 bases and J gave up 5 bases; unmatched junction bases: 5. CDR3 sequence (DNA): TGTGCCAGCAGCTCCCCTAGCGGGGGGTTAGATACGCAGTATTTT. Amino acids: CASSSPSGGLDTQYF.

Note on this clone: The same CDR3 is also encoded by other DNA sequences in this sample. The chain recombines TRBV5-1 with TRBJ1-5; D not resolved. The length of the CDR3 is 14 residues. Deletions cut 4 bases from V and 2 bases from J, with 10 bases between. The V gene's germline CDR1 is SGHRS and CDR2 YFSETQ. Written as DNA, the CDR3 is TGCGCCAGCAGCCTGGAGGGAGGCAATCAGCCCCAGCATTTT. Its translation is CASSLEGGNQPQHF.

The rearrangement links TRBV27 to TRBJ2-3; 8 bases match TRBD1. Looked up from germline, CDR1 is MNHEY and CDR2 is SMNVEV (reference sequence). V was pared by 5 bases and J by 2 bases, with 6 bases of the junction left unmatched. The CDR3 consists of 15 residues. The CDR3 sequence is CASSLRDRPTDTQYF. The CDR3 DNA is TGTGCCAGCAGTCTCCGGGACAGGCCCACAGATACGCAGTATTTT.

In its sample, this clone was seen a few times. The chain couples TRBV18 to TRBJ1-1, with D maybe TRBD1 (5 bases). The V end was cut by 6 bases, the J end by 0 bases, with 14 bases between. Germline CDR1 reads KGHSH; CDR2 reads LQKENI. CDR3 size: 15 residues. The CDR3 bases are TGTGCCAGCTCCCTGGGGGGGACGTTGAACACTGAAGCTTTCTTT. Its protein is CASSLGGTLNTEAFF.

The chain joins TRBV6-5 to TRBJ1-1; TRBD1 is a possible D gene (5 bases). The CDR3 spans 12 residues. Germline values: CDR1 MNHEY, CDR2 SVGAGI. The V end was cut by 5 bases, the J end by 7 bases, with 11 bases between. The CDR3 nucleotides read TGTGCCAGCAGTCCCGGAGGGGTTGAAGCTTTCTTT. This encodes CASSPGGVEAFF.

The genes are TRBV7-8 and TRBJ2-7, with TRBD2 matching 13 bases. CDR1 is SGHVS, CDR2 FQNEAQ, per germline. This CDR3 contains 14 residues. Losses at the gene ends were 5 bases for V and 6 bases for J; bases not matched to a gene: 4. The DNA for the CDR3 is TGTGCCAGCAGCCCGGGACTAGCGGGGAGCGAGCAGTACTTC. Amino acids: CASSPGLAGSEQYF.

This clone has just one count. CDR3 loop: CASSWGGTYEQYF. CDR3 DNA: TGTGCCAGCAGCTGGGGGGGAACCTACGAGCAGTACTTC. The rearrangement joins TRBV7-2 to TRBJ2-7, with 7 bases that match TRBD2. The CDR3 contains 13 residues. V gave up 4 bases and J gave up 2 bases; unmatched junction bases: 2. Germline V gives CDR1 SGHTA, CDR2 FQGNSA.

The gene calls are TRBV2 and TRBJ2-2, with D unclear. V was shortened by 4 bases and J by 6 bases, with 9 bases between the two germline ends. This CDR3 region has 13 residues. Germline V lookup: CDR1 SNHLY, CDR2 FYNNEI. This CDR3 is CASSARSPGELFF. The CDR3 DNA sequence: TGTGCCAGCAGTGCCAGATCCCCCGGGGAGCTGTTTTTT.

The J gene is TRBJ2-7, the V gene TRBV7-3; D is perhaps TRBD1 (6 bases). Trimming removed 5 bases at V and 4 bases at J, with 30 bases between. The CDR3 has 19 residues. Germline CDR1 SGHTA, CDR2 FQGTGA. The CDR3 nucleotides are TGTGCCAGCAGCCCCCTTAGGTTCCCTCGTGTTCCACAGGGTTACGAGCAGTACTTC. It codes for CASSPLRFPRVPQGYEQYF.

The rearrangement uses TRBV5-1 and TRBJ1-1; 9 bases are a match to TRBD1. The germline V gene has CDR1 SGHRS and CDR2 YFSETQ. This CDR3 has 16 amino acids. With 3 bases clipped from V and 1 base from J, the junction kept 7 bases outside the gene matches. The CDR3 DNA reads as TGCGCCAGCAGCTCGGGACCGGGACAGGGGAACACTGAAGCTTTCTTT. Protein: CASSSGPGQGNTEAFF.

The chain couples TRBV5-1 to TRBJ1-5; 7 positions match TRBD1. Germline values: CDR1 SGHRS, CDR2 YFSETQ. Trimming at V came to 4 bases and at J to 5 bases, leaving 6 bases not matched to a gene. This CDR3 is built from 14 residues. The chain's CDR3 is CASSTGQRDQPQHF. DNA for the CDR3: TGCGCCAGCAGCACGGGACAGCGTGATCAGCCCCAGCATTTT. Full variable domain (remainder filled in from reference TRBV5-1 and TRBJ1-5): KAGVTQTPRYLIKTRGQQVTLSCSPISGHRSVSWYQQTPGQGLQFLFEYFSETQRNKGNFPGRFSGRQFSNSRSEMNVSTLELGDSALYLCASSTGQRDQPQHFGDGTRLSIL.